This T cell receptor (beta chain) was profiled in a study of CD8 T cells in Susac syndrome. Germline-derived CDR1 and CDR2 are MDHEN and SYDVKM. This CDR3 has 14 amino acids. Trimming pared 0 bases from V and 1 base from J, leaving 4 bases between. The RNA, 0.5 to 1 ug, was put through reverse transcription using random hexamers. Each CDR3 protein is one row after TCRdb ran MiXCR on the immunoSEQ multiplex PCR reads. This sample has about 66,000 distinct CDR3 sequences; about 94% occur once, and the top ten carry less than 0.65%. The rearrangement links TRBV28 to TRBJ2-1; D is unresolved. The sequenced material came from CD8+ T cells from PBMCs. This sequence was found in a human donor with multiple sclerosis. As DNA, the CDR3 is TGTGCCAGCAGTTTATGGCGGTCCTACAATGAGCAGTTCTTC. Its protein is CASSLWRSYNEQFF.